This passage covers 8 T cell receptor beta chains from one sample sequenced in a study of blood T cell repertoires in COVID-19. Method: immunoSEQ multiplex PCR; TCRdb's copy keeps in-frame clones and lacks some. The sample lists 390,000 or so clones; 86% were seen once. The sequencing sample was made of peripheral blood. These receptors all stem from a woman aged 25 to 39 with active or convalescent COVID-19.

This clone was counted a single time. Written as DNA, the CDR3 is TGTGCCAGCAGCTTGTTTTGGGAAGGGAGCACTGAAGCTTTCTTT. It encodes CASSLFWEGSTEAFF. J is TRBJ1-1 and V is TRBV5-5; D call uncertain. This CDR3 contains 15 residues. The germline gives CDR1 SGHKS, CDR2 YYEKEE (reference sequence). The ends were cut back, 1 base at V and 4 bases at J, with 14 bases in the middle.

The chain combines TRBV19 with TRBJ1-1, with D unresolved. Germline lookup yields CDR1 LNHDA and CDR2 SQIVND (reference sequence). V was shortened by 4 bases and J by 2 bases, with 11 bases between the two germline ends. The CDR3 is 14 amino acids. CDR3 nucleotide sequence: TGTGCCAGTAGTAACTCCGATCCAAACACTGAAGCTTTCTTT. It yields the protein CASSNSDPNTEAFF.

The genes are TRBV5-1 and TRBJ2-1; D ambiguous. V was shortened by 5 bases and J by 5 bases, with 11 bases between the two germline ends. The length of the CDR3 is 13 residues. CDR1 is SGHRS and CDR2 is YFSETQ in the germline V gene. Here the CDR3 DNA reads TGCGCCAGCAGATACGACTTGGACAATGAGCAGTTCTTC. It specifies CASRYDLDNEQFF. Together with reference TRBV5-1 and TRBJ2-1, the CDR3 gives the full variable domain: KAGVTQTPRYLIKTRGQQVTLSCSPISGHRSVSWYQQTPGQGLQFLFEYFSETQRNKGNFPGRFSGRQFSNSRSEMNVSTLELGDSALYLCASRYDLDNEQFFGPGTRLTVL.

A few counts support this clone. The chain carries TRBV27 and TRBJ1-6; 9 bases align to TRBD1. V dropped 8 bases and J dropped 3; count of bases not matched to a gene: 11. The germline V gene encodes CDR1 MNHEY and CDR2 SMNVEV (reference sequence). CDR3 length: 17 residues. The CDR3 DNA follows: TGTGCCAGCGGGTCCACAACAGGGGGCTTCTATAATTCACCCCTCCACTTT. Its protein product is CASGSTTGGFYNSPLHF.

CDR3 protein: CASSQGGRASYNEQFF. DNA of the CDR3: TGTGCCAGCAGCCAAGGCGGGAGGGCCTCCTACAATGAGCAGTTCTTC. V gene TRBV14 combines with J gene TRBJ2-1; TRBD2 agrees at 9 bases. V gave up 1 base and J gave up 0 bases; unmatched junction bases: 1. In germline, CDR1 is SGHDN, CDR2 FVKESK. The CDR3 covers 16 residues.

The rearrangement links TRBV7-6 to TRBJ2-7; D gene uncertain. V shed 3 bases and J shed 0 bases, with 3 bases lying between them. Germline V gene sequence: CDR1 SGHVS, CDR2 FNYEAQ. The CDR3 sequence is 12 residues long. The CDR3 nucleotides are TGTGCCAGCAGCTTCAACTCCTACGAGCAGTACTTC. It encodes CASSFNSYEQYF.

The chain uses TRBV3-1 (or the pseudogene TRBV3-2) and TRBJ1-5; D may be TRBD1 (6 bases). The germline CDR1 and CDR2 sequences are LGHDT and YNNKEL (reference sequence). The V and J ends lost 4 bases and 5 bases respectively, with 9 bases between them. The CDR3 length is 13 residues. The CDR3: CASSPSGDQPQHF. The CDR3 bases are TGTGCCAGCAGCCCCTCAGGGGATCAGCCCCAGCATTTT.

About this clone itself: The same CDR3 is also encoded by other DNA sequences in this sample. The chain employs TRBV20-1 and TRBJ2-7; no firm D call. The ends were cut back, 3 bases at V and 6 bases at J, with 6 bases in the middle. This CDR3 region has 10 residues. CDR1 and CDR2 (germline): DFQATT, SNEGSKA (reference sequence). The CDR3 reads CSASRGEQYF. The DNA for the CDR3 is TGCAGTGCTAGTAGAGGCGAGCAGTACTTC.